These 6 T cell receptor beta chains originate from one sample sequenced in a study of cytomegalovirus exposure and HLA in healthy donors. PCR was performed using 60 Vbeta and 13 Jbeta primers. TCRdb's table, derived via immunoSEQ multiplex PCR, lists solely in-frame clones and lacks some. This table holds under 130,000 clones, approximately 79% found once. Sequenced material: PBMCs. Receptors originate from a man aged 50 to 59 in good health and CMV-seropositive.

The chain is built from TRBV4-1 and TRBJ2-5, with D unresolved. Germline-derived CDR1 and CDR2 are MGHRA and YSYEKL. The germline V and J ends were trimmed by 0 bases and 1 base, with 12 bases remaining between them. The CDR3 loop spans 16 amino acids. CDR3 amino acids: CASSQDRGRLQETQYF. In DNA form, the CDR3 reads TGCGCCAGCAGCCAAGACAGAGGTCGGCTCCAAGAGACCCAGTACTTC.

This rearrangement joins TRBV29-1 to TRBJ1-1; D not resolved. The CDR3 runs to 11 residues. Germline V gene sequence: CDR1 SQVTM, CDR2 ANQGSEA. V gave up 7 bases and J gave up 7 bases, with 13 bases separating them. CDR3 region: CSADIGLEAFF. The CDR3 DNA follows: TGCAGCGCCGATATAGGACTTGAAGCTTTCTTT.

CDR3 sequence: CASSLVSGSNTYNEQFF. The CDR3 coding sequence is TGCGCCAGCAGCTTGGTGAGCGGGAGTAACACCTACAATGAGCAGTTCTTC. The chain uses TRBV5-1 and TRBJ2-1; TRBD2 matches at 8 bases. This CDR3 is built from 17 residues. CDR1 is SGHRS, CDR2 YFSETQ, per germline. V was clipped by 0 bases and J by 2 bases; unmatched bases: 7.

The chain joins TRBV5-5 to TRBJ2-2, with 7 bases lining up with TRBD2. Germline lookup yields CDR1 SGHKS and CDR2 YYEKEE (reference sequence). V was pared by 0 bases and J by 0 bases, with 2 bases of the junction left unmatched. This CDR3 is built from 16 residues. The CDR3 reads CASSLASGANTGELFF. The DNA for the CDR3 is TGTGCCAGCAGCTTGGCTAGCGGTGCGAACACCGGGGAGCTGTTTTTT.

V is TRBV7-2 and J is TRBJ2-1; D is perhaps TRBD2 (6 bases). The germline gives CDR1 SGHTA, CDR2 FQGNSA. V dropped 0 bases and J dropped 8 bases, with 23 bases sitting between them. The CDR3 extends over 18 amino acids. Here the CDR3 reads CASSLAGGLVAPLDEQFF. The CDR3 bases are TGTGCCAGCAGCTTAGCTGGGGGGTTGGTAGCTCCTTTGGATGAGCAGTTCTTC.

The DNA for the CDR3 is TGCAGTGCTAGCAGGTTAGAGCAGTACTTC. Its translation: CSASRLEQYF. This chain uses TRBV20-1 with TRBJ2-7; D unresolved. CDR3 length equals 10 residues. Trimming cost V 3 bases and J 7 bases, with 7 bases left between them. The germline V gene encodes CDR1 DFQATT and CDR2 SNEGSKA (reference sequence).